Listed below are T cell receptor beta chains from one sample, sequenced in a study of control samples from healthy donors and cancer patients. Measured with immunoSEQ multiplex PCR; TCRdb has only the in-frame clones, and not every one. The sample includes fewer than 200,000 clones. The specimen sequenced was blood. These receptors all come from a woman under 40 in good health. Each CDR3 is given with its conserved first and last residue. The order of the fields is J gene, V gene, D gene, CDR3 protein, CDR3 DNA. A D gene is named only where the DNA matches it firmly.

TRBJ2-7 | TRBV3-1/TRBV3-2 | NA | CAIQSGKTGEQYF | TGTGCCATCCAATCCGGTAAAACTGGCGAGCAGTACTTC
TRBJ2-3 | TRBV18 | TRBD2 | CASSLTSGGADTQYF | TGTGCCAGCTCATTAACTAGCGGGGGTGCAGATACGCAGTATTTT
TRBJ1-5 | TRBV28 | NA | CASSLSGLTGPQPQHF | TGTGCCAGCAGTTTAAGCGGCCTTACAGGGCCTCAGCCCCAGCATTTT
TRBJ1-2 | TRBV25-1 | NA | CASSESGGYGYTF | TGTGCCAGCAGTGAATCGGGCGGCTATGGCTACACCTTC
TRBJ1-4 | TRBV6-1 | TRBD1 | CASSDQYRGANEKLFF | TGTGCCAGCAGTGACCAATACAGGGGGGCTAATGAAAAACTGTTTTTT
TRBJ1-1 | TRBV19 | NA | CASSIGVYTEAFF | TGTGCCAGTAGTATCGGGGTATATACTGAAGCTTTCTTT
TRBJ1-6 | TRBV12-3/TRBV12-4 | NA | CASSPPGPFTLHF | TGTGCCAGCAGCCCTCCGGGACCCTTCACCCTCCACTTT
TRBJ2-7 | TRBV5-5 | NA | CASSPPAYEQYF | TGTGCCAGCAGCCCCCCTGCCTACGAGCAGTACTTC
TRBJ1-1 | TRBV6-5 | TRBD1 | CASSYPGQGRTEAFF | TGTGCCAGCAGTTACCCGGGACAGGGGAGGACTGAAGCTTTCTTT
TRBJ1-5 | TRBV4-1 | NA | CASSQAGSSNQPQHF | TGCGCCAGCAGCCAAGCCGGGAGTAGCAATCAGCCCCAGCATTTT
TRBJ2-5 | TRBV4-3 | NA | CASSPTPEPETQYF | TGCGCCAGCAGCCCGACCCCGGAGCCAGAGACCCAGTACTTC
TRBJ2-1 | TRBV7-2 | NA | CASSLVRRSSYNEQFF | TGTGCCAGCAGTTTGGTACGGCGGAGCTCCTACAATGAGCAGTTCTTC
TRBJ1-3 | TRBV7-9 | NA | CASSSLQGVSGNTIYF | TGTGCCAGCAGCTCCCTCCAAGGGGTTTCTGGAAACACCATATATTTT
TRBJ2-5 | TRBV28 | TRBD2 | CASSLGGAGGQETQYF | TGTGCCAGCAGTTTAGGAGGAGCGGGGGGACAAGAGACCCAGTACTTC
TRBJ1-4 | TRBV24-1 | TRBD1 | CATGTAGTGEEKLFF | TGTGCCACCGGGACTGCCGGGACAGGGGAGGAAAAACTGTTTTTT
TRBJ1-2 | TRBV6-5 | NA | CASLGQRIYGYTF | TGTGCCAGCTTGGGACAACGGATCTATGGCTACACCTTC
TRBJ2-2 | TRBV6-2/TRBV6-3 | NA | CASSSNLRGTGELFF | TGTGCCAGCAGTTCGAACCTCAGGGGCACCGGGGAGCTGTTTTTT
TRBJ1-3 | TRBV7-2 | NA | CASSLGGGGNTIYF | TGTGCCAGCAGCTTAGGAGGAGGGGGAAACACCATATATTTT
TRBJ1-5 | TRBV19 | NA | CAGGGRTDSNQPQHF | TGTGCCGGGGGGGGAAGGACGGATAGCAATCAGCCCCAGCATTTT
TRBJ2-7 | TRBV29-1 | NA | CSVEKRTDYPYEQYF | TGCAGCGTTGAGAAGCGGACAGACTACCCCTACGAGCAGTACTTC
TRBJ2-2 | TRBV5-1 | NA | CASSLIASGELFF | TGCGCCAGCAGCTTGATTGCAAGCGGGGAGCTGTTTTTT
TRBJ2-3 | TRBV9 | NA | CASSVRHNTDTQYF | TGTGCCAGCAGCGTTCGACATAACACAGATACGCAGTATTTT
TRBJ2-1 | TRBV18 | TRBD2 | CASSLTSGGAYNEQFF | TGTGCCAGCTCACTGACTAGCGGGGGGGCCTACAATGAGCAGTTCTTC
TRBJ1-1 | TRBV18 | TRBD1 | CASSPAGRGRDTEAFF | TGTGCCAGCTCACCAGCTGGGAGGGGGCGTGACACTGAAGCTTTCTTT
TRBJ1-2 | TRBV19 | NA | CASSIPVDPRYGYTF | TGTGCCAGTAGTATCCCGGTAGATCCACGCTATGGCTACACCTTC
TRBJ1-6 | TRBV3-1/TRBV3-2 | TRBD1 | CASSQGQGGSPLHF | TGTGCCAGCAGCCAAGGCCAGGGGGGTTCACCCCTCCACTTT
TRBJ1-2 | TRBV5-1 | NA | CASSPAGTNYGYTF | TGCGCCAGCAGCCCGGCGGGAACTAACTATGGCTACACCTTC
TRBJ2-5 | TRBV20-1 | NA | CSASSSGQETQYF | TGCAGTGCTAGTTCCTCAGGGCAAGAGACCCAGTACTTC
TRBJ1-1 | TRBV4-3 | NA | CASSQGRNTEAFF | TGCGCCAGCAGCCAGGGGAGGAACACTGAAGCTTTCTTT
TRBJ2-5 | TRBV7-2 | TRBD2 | CASSQQSGLAAQETQYF | TGTGCCAGCAGCCAACAGTCGGGACTAGCGGCGCAAGAGACCCAGTACTTC
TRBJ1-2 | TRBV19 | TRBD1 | CASSIDSWTGVGYGYTF | TGTGCCAGTAGTATAGATTCGTGGACAGGGGTGGGCTATGGCTACACCTTC
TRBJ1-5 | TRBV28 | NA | CASSPGGNQPQHF | TGTGCCAGCAGTCCGGGAGGCAATCAGCCCCAGCATTTT
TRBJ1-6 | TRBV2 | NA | CASSEPTGPLHF | TGTGCCAGCAGTGAACCAACGGGGCCCCTCCACTTT
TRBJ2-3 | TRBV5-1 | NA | CASSPSSVADTQYF | TGCGCCAGCAGCCCGTCCTCGGTGGCAGATACGCAGTATTTT
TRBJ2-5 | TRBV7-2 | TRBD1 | CASSPQFGQAGRETQYF | TGTGCCAGCAGCCCACAGTTCGGACAGGCCGGTCGGGAGACCCAGTACTTC
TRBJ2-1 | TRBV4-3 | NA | CASSQVVENNEQFF | TGCGCCAGCAGCCAAGTAGTGGAAAACAATGAGCAGTTCTTC
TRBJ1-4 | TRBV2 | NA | CASKRGANEKLFF | TGTGCCAGCAAGCGGGGGGCTAATGAAAAACTGTTTTTT
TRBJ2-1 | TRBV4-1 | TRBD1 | CASSLDRGQNEQFF | TGCGCCAGCAGCCTCGACAGGGGGCAGAATGAGCAGTTCTTC
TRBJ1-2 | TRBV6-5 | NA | CASTDRGLIYGYTF | TGTGCCAGCACCGATCGGGGGCTCATCTATGGCTACACCTTC
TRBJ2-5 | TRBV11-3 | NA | CASSPQGQETQYF | TGTGCCAGCAGCCCGCAGGGGCAAGAGACCCAGTACTTC
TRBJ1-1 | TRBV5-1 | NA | CASSFGDTPLSNTEAFF | TGCGCCAGCAGCTTTGGGGATACCCCACTGTCGAACACTGAAGCTTTCTTT
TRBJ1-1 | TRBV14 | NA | CASSFTVNTEAFF | TGTGCCAGCAGCTTTACAGTGAACACTGAAGCTTTCTTT
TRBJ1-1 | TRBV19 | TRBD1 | CASTNQGGTEAFF | TGTGCCAGTACAAATCAGGGGGGGACTGAAGCTTTCTTT
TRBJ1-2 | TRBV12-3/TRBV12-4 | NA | CASSWGGAGGYTF | TGTGCCAGCAGCTGGGGGGGAGCAGGGGGCTACACCTTC
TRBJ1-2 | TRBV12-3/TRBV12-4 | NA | CASRLGGEDGYTF | TGTGCCAGCAGGCTGGGAGGGGAGGATGGCTACACCTTC